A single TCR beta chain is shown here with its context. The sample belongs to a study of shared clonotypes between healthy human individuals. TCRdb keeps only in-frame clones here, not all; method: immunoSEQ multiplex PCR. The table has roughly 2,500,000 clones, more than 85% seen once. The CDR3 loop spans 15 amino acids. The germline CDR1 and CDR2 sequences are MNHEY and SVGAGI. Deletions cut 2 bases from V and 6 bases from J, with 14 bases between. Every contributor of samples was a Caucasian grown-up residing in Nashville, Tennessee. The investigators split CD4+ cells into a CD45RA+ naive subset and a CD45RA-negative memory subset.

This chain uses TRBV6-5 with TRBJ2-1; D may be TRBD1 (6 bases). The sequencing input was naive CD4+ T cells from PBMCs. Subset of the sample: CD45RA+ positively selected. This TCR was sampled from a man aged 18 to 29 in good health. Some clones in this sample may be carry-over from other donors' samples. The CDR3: CASSYGGSIFNEQFF. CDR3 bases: TGTGCCAGCAGTTACGGGGGCTCGATTTTCAATGAGCAGTTCTTC.